One T cell receptor (beta chain) is described in this entry. Its cognate antigen is unknown. The data originate from a study of cytomegalovirus exposure and HLA in healthy donors. General study findings and limits: The authors listed 164 TCR beta chains as cytomegalovirus-associated. Excluded were some V segments that proved indistinguishable, including TRBV6-2 and TRBV6-3. Later on, an analysis tied approximately 15,000 TCR beta sequences to HLA alleles at 0.05 false discovery rate.

The germline CDR1 and CDR2 sequences are SNHLY and FYNNEI. V lost 2 bases, J lost 2 bases, and 10 bases lay in between. This CDR3 is built from 15 residues. Both 60 Vbeta primers and 13 Jbeta primers went into the PCR. Sequenced by immunoSEQ multiplex PCR; TCRdb stores in-frame clones only, minus some. The table lists about 110,000 clones, 76% of them singletons, with more than 6% in the top ten. Specimen: PBMCs. The sequence was collected from a woman aged 50 to 60 in good health and CMV-seropositive. The chain recombines TRBV2 with TRBJ1-5, with D perhaps TRBD1 (6 bases). This CDR3 is CASSEWGQGNQPQHF. The CDR3 nucleotides read TGTGCCAGCAGTGAATGGGGGCAGGGCAATCAGCCCCAGCATTTT.